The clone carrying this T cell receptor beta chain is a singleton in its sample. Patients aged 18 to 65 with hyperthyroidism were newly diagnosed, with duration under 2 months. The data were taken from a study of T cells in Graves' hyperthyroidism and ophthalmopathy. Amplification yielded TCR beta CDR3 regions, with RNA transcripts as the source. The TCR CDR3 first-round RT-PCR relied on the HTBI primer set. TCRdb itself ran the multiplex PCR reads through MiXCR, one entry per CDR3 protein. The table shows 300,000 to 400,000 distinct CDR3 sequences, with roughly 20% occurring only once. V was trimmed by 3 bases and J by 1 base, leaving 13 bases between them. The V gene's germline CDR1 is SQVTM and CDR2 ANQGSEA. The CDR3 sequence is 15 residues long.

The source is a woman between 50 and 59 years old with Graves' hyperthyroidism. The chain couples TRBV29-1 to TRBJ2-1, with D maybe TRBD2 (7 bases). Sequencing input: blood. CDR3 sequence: CSVEGGTPSYNEQFF. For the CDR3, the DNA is TGCAGCGTTGAGGGGGGGACACCTTCCTACAATGAGCAGTTCTTC.